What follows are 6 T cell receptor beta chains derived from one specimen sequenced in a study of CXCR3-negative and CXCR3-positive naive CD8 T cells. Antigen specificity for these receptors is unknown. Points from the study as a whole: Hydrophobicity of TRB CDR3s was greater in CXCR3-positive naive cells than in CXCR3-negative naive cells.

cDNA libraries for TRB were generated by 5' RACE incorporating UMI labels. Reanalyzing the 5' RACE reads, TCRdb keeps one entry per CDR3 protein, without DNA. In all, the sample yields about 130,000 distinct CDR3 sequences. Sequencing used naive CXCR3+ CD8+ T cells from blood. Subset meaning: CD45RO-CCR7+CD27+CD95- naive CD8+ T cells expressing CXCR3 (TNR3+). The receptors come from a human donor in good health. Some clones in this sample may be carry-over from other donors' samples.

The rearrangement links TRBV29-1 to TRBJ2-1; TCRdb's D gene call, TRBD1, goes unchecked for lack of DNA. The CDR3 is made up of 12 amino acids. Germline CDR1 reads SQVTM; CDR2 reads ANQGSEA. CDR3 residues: CSVEGVNNEQFF.

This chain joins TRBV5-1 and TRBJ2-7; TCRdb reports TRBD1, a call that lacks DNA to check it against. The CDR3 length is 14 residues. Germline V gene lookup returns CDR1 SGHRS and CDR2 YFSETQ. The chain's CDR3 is CASSRDLTPYEQYF.

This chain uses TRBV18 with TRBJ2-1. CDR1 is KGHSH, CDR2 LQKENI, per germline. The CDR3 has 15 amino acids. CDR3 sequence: CASSPRDAYYNEQFF.

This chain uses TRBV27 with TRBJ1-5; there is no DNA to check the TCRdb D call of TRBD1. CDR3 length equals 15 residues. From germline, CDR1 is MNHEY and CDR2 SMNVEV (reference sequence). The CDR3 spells CASSLSVAGVQPQHF.

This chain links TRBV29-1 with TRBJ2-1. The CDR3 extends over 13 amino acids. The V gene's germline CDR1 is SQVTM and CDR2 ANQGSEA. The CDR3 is CSVLGYSYNEQFF.

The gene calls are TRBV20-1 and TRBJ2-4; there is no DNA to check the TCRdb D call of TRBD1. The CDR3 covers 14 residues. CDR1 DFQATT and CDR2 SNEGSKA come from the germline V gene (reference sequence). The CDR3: CSARAGAGGVIQYF.